Below, 9 T cell receptor beta chains from the same sample are listed, as sequenced in a study of human T cells and chemical hapten exposure. Described time point: patch test 3, about 24 weeks after DPC sensitization. Specified treatment: therapeutic diphenylcyclopropenone sensitization with weekly scalp DPC. Via MiXCR, TCRdb re-called the RACE reads, giving one row per CDR3 protein. The table includes some 89,000 distinct CDR3 sequences, roughly 27% detected once. Sequencing was performed on whole blood, taken in connection with sensitization to the hapten diphenylcyclopropenone (DPC). These receptors came from a man in his forties or fifties with alopecia areata. Some clones in this sample may be carry-over from other donors' samples.

This clonotype was detected a few times. This chain's CDR3 is CSARDLQVYNEQFF. As DNA, the CDR3 is TGCAGTGCTAGAGACCTACAGGTCTACAATGAGCAGTTCTTC. The chain employs TRBV20-1 and TRBJ2-1, with D maybe TRBD1 (5 bases). The CDR3 has 14 residues. Per germline, CDR1 DFQATT and CDR2 SNEGSKA (reference sequence). V lost 0 bases and J lost 3, with 9 bases in between.

The chain has TRBV20-1 and TRBJ2-1; 12 positions agree with TRBD2. CDR1 and CDR2 from the germline V gene are DFQATT and SNEGSKA (reference sequence). The CDR3 has 15 residues. The trim removed 1 base at V and 9 bases at J, leaving 7 bases unmatched. Here the CDR3 reads CSARVLAGGLGEQFF. The DNA of the CDR3 is TGCAGTGCTAGAGTACTAGCGGGAGGACTGGGTGAGCAGTTCTTC.

This sequence joins TRBV28 and TRBJ1-1, with unresolved D. CDR3 length: 14 residues. The V and J ends lost 6 bases and 3 bases respectively, with 14 bases between them. Germline values: CDR1 MDHEN, CDR2 SYDVKM. The CDR3 nucleotides read TGTGCCAGCAGCCCCCCGTTCTGGGACACTGAAGCTTTCTTT. Protein: CASSPPFWDTEAFF.

This clonotype was picked up a small number of times. The rearrangement joins TRBV7-9 to TRBJ2-7; D is uncertain. CDR3 length: 12 amino acids. Trimming left V 5 bases short and J 4 bases short, with 9 bases between. Germline V CDR1 and CDR2: SEHNR, FQNEAQ (reference sequence). CDR3 sequence (DNA): TGTGCCAGCAGCCTCCCCGGGTACGAGCAGTACTTC. Its translation: CASSLPGYEQYF. The full variable domain, its missing parts supplied by reference TRBV7-9 and TRBJ2-7, is DTGVSQNPRHKITKRGQNVTFRCDPISEHNRLYWYRQTLGQGPEFLTYFQNEAQLEKSRLLSDRFSAERPKGSFSTLEIQRTEQGDSAMYLCASSLPGYEQYFGPGTRLTVT.

This clonotype was seen a handful of times. This chain joins TRBV7-2 and TRBJ2-1, with D perhaps being TRBD1 or TRBD2 (5 bases each). CDR3 length equals 15 residues. Deletions cut 1 base from V and 2 bases from J, with 9 bases between. Germline CDR1 and CDR2: SGHTA and FQGNSA. CDR3 DNA: TGTGCCAGCAGCTTAGGAGGGGACCCCTACAATGAGCAGTTCTTC. Its translation is CASSLGGDPYNEQFF. The full variable domain, completed using reference TRBV7-2 and TRBJ2-1, is GAGVSQSPSNKVTEKGKDVELRCDPISGHTALYWYRQSLGQGLEFLIYFQGNSAPDKSGLPSDRFSAERTGGSVSTLTIQRTQQEDSAVYLCASSLGGDPYNEQFFGPGTRLTVL.

This clonotype came up a few times. The gene calls are TRBV4-3 and TRBJ1-1; D is undetermined. Germline V gene lookup returns CDR1 LGHNA and CDR2 YSLEER. The V gene lost 1 base and the J gene lost 1 base, with 7 bases spanning the gap. The CDR3 has 14 amino acids. The CDR3 nucleotides are TGCGCCAGCAGCCAAGTCGCCACGAACACTGAAGCTTTCTTT. Translating gives CASSQVATNTEAFF.

There are a few counts of this clonotype. The chain is built from TRBV18 and TRBJ2-4, with 13 bases that match TRBD2. The germline gives CDR1 KGHSH, CDR2 LQKENI. The CDR3 has 20 residues. After removal of 5 bases from V and 0 bases from J, the junction contained 13 bases not matched to a gene. CDR3 DNA: TGTGCCAGCTCATCGCCACCGGGACTAGCGGGAATTTTAGCCAAAAACATTCAGTACTTC. Translation: CASSSPPGLAGILAKNIQYF.

This clonotype was counted only a few times. The chain joins TRBV7-9 to TRBJ2-7; 9 bases are a match to TRBD2. Trimming took 4 bases from V and 3 from J; bases not matched to a gene: 13. Looked up from germline, CDR1 is SEHNR and CDR2 is FQNEAQ (reference sequence). This CDR3 has 17 amino acids. The chain's CDR3 is CASSSNSGGGRVYEQYF. In DNA form, the CDR3 reads TGTGCCAGCAGCTCCAATTCCGGAGGCGGGAGGGTCTACGAGCAGTACTTC.

This clonotype was observed a handful of times. The chain combines TRBV4-2 with TRBJ2-3; D is tentatively TRBD1 or TRBD2 (5 bases each). The V and J ends lost 0 bases and 1 base respectively, with 17 bases between them. Germline loops: CDR1 LGHNA, CDR2 YNFKEQ. The CDR3 sequence is 18 residues long. The CDR3 DNA reads as TGTGCCAGCAGCCAAGAGGGGCTAGCAGCTTTGGGCACAGATACGCAGTATTTT. Amino acid sequence: CASSQEGLAALGTDTQYF.